These 6 T cell receptor beta chains originate from one sample sequenced in a study of shared T cell receptors in the human thymus. Clones were sequenced by immunoSEQ multiplex PCR, and TCRdb holds only the in-frame ones, with some missing. The sample lists hundreds of thousands of clones, 70% to 90% occurring once. The same data also contributed to another study, on human thymus T cells.

The sequencing input was thymocytes. The receptors derive from a boy in the first two years of life with a congenital heart defect.

The rearrangement uses TRBV27 and TRBJ2-7; D is possibly TRBD2 (5 bases). Germline CDR1 reads MNHEY; CDR2 reads SMNVEV (reference sequence). The V gene lost 3 bases and the J gene lost 4 bases, with 10 bases spanning the gap. The CDR3 totals 13 residues. The CDR3 sequence is CASSLRVGYEQYF. The CDR3 DNA reads as TGTGCCAGCAGTTTGCGGGTGGGGTACGAGCAGTACTTC.

The chain carries TRBV11-2 and TRBJ1-4; D is unresolved. The CDR3 has 16 amino acids. The germline V gene encodes CDR1 SGHAT and CDR2 FQNNGV. The V end was cut by 5 bases, the J end by 7 bases, with 20 bases between. The CDR3 loop reads CASSAHRGREVEKLFF. CDR3 DNA sequence: TGTGCCAGCAGCGCGCACCGTGGGAGGGAAGTTGAAAAACTGTTTTTT.

This chain links TRBV15 with TRBJ2-7, with TRBD1 identical over 12 bases. Germline V lookup: CDR1 LNHNV, CDR2 YYDKDF (reference sequence). V dropped 1 base and J dropped 9; count of bases not matched to a gene: 16. The CDR3 spans 18 residues. The CDR3 protein is CATSRGRSSMGQGAVQYF. CDR3 nucleotide sequence: TGTGCCACCAGCAGAGGGCGTTCATCTATGGGACAGGGGGCGGTGCAGTACTTC.

This clone was detected only once. The gene calls are TRBV2 and TRBJ2-5; 8 nucleotides match TRBD2. The CDR3 loop spans 17 amino acids. J was trimmed by 0 bases and V by 2 bases; bases with no gene match: 8. Looked up from germline, CDR1 is SNHLY and CDR2 is FYNNEI. CDR3 residues: CASSENQRGFYQETQYF. Here the CDR3 DNA reads TGTGCCAGCAGTGAAAATCAGCGGGGGTTCTACCAAGAGACCCAGTACTTC. Together with reference TRBV2 and TRBJ2-5, the CDR3 gives the full variable domain: EPEVTQTPSHQVTQMGQEVILRCVPISNHLYFYWYRQILGQKVEFLVSFYNNEISEKSEIFDDQFSVERPDGSNFTLKIRSTKLEDSAMYFCASSENQRGFYQETQYFGPGTRLLVL.

Here the CDR3 DNA reads TGCGCCAGCGGTGCACAGGAATCCTCTAGCACAGATACGCAGTATTTT. Its protein product is CASGAQESSSTDTQYF. The gene calls are TRBV5-1 and TRBJ2-3; possible D gene TRBD1, 5 bases. V gave up 7 bases and J gave up 0 bases, with 18 bases separating them. The CDR3 runs 16 residues. Looked up from germline, CDR1 is SGHRS and CDR2 is YFSETQ.

This sequence joins TRBV11-2 and TRBJ2-7, with D possibly being TRBD2 (6 bases). The CDR3 contains 14 residues. Deletions cut 4 bases from V and 6 bases from J, with 16 bases between. Germline V gene lookup returns CDR1 SGHAT and CDR2 FQNNGV. The CDR3 region has the DNA TGTGCCAGCAGCTCTCACTCACTAGCAGGCGAGCAGTACTTC. Translation: CASSSHSLAGEQYF.